A single sample is the source of the 13 T cell receptor beta chains below, sequenced in a study of cytomegalovirus exposure and HLA in healthy donors. With 60 Vbeta and 13 Jbeta primers, the PCR was carried out. Generated by immunoSEQ multiplex PCR, the TCRdb table keeps only in-frame clones and is missing some. This table holds over 75,000 clones, roughly 80% found once. The sample was PBMCs. The receptors stem from a woman aged 60-75 years in good health and CMV-seronegative.

This chain connects TRBV5-5 to TRBJ2-2; 8 positions agree with TRBD2. Germline trimming cut 4 bases from V and 6 bases from J; bases unmatched to any gene: 14. The CDR3 contains 17 residues. Germline assignment: CDR1 SGHKS and CDR2 YYEKEE (reference sequence). As DNA, the CDR3 is TGTGCCAGCAGCCGGGGGGCTAGCGGGCACGGAGCCGGGGAGCTGTTTTTT. It specifies CASSRGASGHGAGELFF.

The chain recombines TRBV30 with TRBJ2-1, with D maybe TRBD2 (5 bases). Germline lookup yields CDR1 GTSNPN and CDR2 SVGIG (reference sequence). The V end was cut by 4 bases, the J end by 6 bases, with 19 bases between. The CDR3 consists of 15 residues. Written as DNA, the CDR3 is TGTGCCTGGACCGACGACGGGAATTGGGTCAATGAGCAGTTCTTC. It translates to CAWTDDGNWVNEQFF.

The chain has TRBV13 and TRBJ2-7; 9 nucleotides match TRBD1. Germline V CDR1 and CDR2: PRHDT, FYEKMQ (reference sequence). The V gene end was trimmed by 5 bases and the J gene end by 1 base; junction bases not matched to a gene: 6. The CDR3 is 15 residues long. CDR3 protein: CASSPPGQGSYEQYF. The DNA of the CDR3 is TGTGCCAGCAGCCCCCCCGGACAGGGGTCCTACGAGCAGTACTTC.

The V and J genes are TRBV2 and TRBJ2-7; 10 bases fit TRBD2. Germline CDR1 SNHLY, CDR2 FYNNEI. The CDR3 is 14 residues long. V was pared by 8 bases and J by 6 bases, with 10 bases of the junction left unmatched. CDR3: CASESRGLAFEQYF. CDR3 nucleotides: TGTGCCAGCGAGTCGCGGGGACTAGCGTTCGAGCAGTACTTC.

The gene calls are TRBV27 and TRBJ1-2, with TRBD1 matching 10 bases. In germline, CDR1 is MNHEY, CDR2 SMNVEV (reference sequence). Losses at the gene ends were 7 bases for V and 7 bases for J; bases not matched to a gene: 12. This CDR3 has 15 residues. The DNA for the CDR3 is TGTGCCAGCACCCTCCGCGGGACAGGGGATGGTGGCTACACCTTC. It yields the protein CASTLRGTGDGGYTF.

As to this clone: A read error may account for a junction end that differs from germline. The chain recombines TRBV2 with TRBJ2-3; 7 nucleotides line up with TRBD1. The V gene's germline CDR1 is SNHLY and CDR2 FYNNEI. This CDR3 contains 14 residues. The CDR3 reads CVSSRDRSTDTQYF. As DNA, the CDR3 is TGTGTCAGCTCCCGGGACAGAAGCACAGATACGCAGTATTTT.

The V gene is TRBV6-6, the J gene TRBJ1-2; TRBD1 agrees at 8 bases. With 5 bases clipped from V and 6 bases from J, the junction kept 8 bases outside the gene matches. Germline loops: CDR1 MNHNY, CDR2 SVGAGI (reference sequence). This CDR3 is 14 amino acids long. The CDR3 region is CASSPSGTGNGYTF. CDR3 DNA sequence: TGTGCCAGCAGTCCATCCGGGACAGGCAATGGCTACACCTTC.

The rearrangement uses TRBV5-4 and TRBJ2-3; maybe TRBD2 (7 bases). This CDR3 spans 12 amino acids. Germline CDR1 reads SGHNT; CDR2 reads YYREEE (reference sequence). Trimming cost V 4 bases and J 12 bases, with 15 bases left between them. The CDR3 reads CASSPGGGDQYF. DNA of the CDR3: TGTGCCAGCAGCCCGGGGGGCGGGGACCAGTATTTT.

This rearrangement joins TRBV5-1 to TRBJ1-1; tentative D call: TRBD1 (6 bases). The CDR3 is made up of 16 amino acids. Per germline, CDR1 SGHRS and CDR2 YFSETQ. The V and J ends lost 5 bases and 6 bases respectively, with 23 bases between them. CDR3 in amino acids: CASSGGAGRWFSEAFF. In nucleotides, the CDR3 is TGCGCCAGCAGTGGGGGGGCCGGCCGGTGGTTCTCTGAAGCTTTCTTT.

The chain carries TRBV15 and TRBJ1-4; TRBD1 matches at 7 bases. Unmatched junction bases numbered 6, after V lost 0 bases and J lost 8 bases. CDR3 length equals 15 residues. CDR1 is LNHNV and CDR2 is YYDKDF in the germline V gene (reference sequence). CDR3 DNA: TGTGCCACCAGCAGAGATGGATCAGGGGGAGAAAAACTGTTTTTT. Translating it yields CATSRDGSGGEKLFF.

The chain carries TRBV9 and TRBJ2-5; tentative D call: TRBD2 (6 bases). Trimming left V 2 bases short and J 5 bases short, with 19 bases between. Per germline, CDR1 SGDLS and CDR2 YYNGEE. The CDR3 has 16 amino acids. CDR3 coding DNA: TGTGCCAGCAGCGTCGGGAGTCGTGTTTCGGGGGAGACCCAGTACTTC. Translating it yields CASSVGSRVSGETQYF.

This clone was counted between two and nine times. The chain is built from TRBV6-5 and TRBJ1-2, with D hard to call. The germline CDR1 and CDR2 sequences are MNHEY and SVGAGI. The CDR3 spans 14 residues. V was clipped by 0 bases and J by 5 bases, with 10 bases between them. In DNA, the CDR3 is TGTGCCAGCAGTTACTCGATATCAGGTTATGGCTACACCTTC. This translates into CASSYSISGYGYTF.

The chain combines TRBV5-1 with TRBJ1-4, with D perhaps matching TRBD1 (5 bases). V lost 3 bases to trimming and J lost 5 bases, with 17 bases between them. Germline lookup yields CDR1 SGHRS and CDR2 YFSETQ. This CDR3 contains 16 residues. The CDR3 loop is CASSSNRGGLNEKLFF. Written as DNA, the CDR3 is TGCGCCAGCAGCTCAAACCGGGGGGGTTTGAATGAAAAACTGTTTTTT.